This T cell receptor (beta chain) was identified during a study of early T cells in non-severe SARS-CoV-2 infection. For the study at large: RNA in bulk from unsorted whole blood was sequenced, and chains were unpaired.

Ten or more counts support this clonotype. Unique molecular identifiers tagged individual cDNA molecules. TCRdb called the 5' RACE reads again in MiXCR, with one record for every CDR3 protein. The table has roughly 70,000 distinct CDR3 sequences, 20% to 25% seen once. This CDR3 spans 14 amino acids. Germline lookup yields CDR1 KGHSH and CDR2 LQKENI. The ends lost 3 bases at V and 4 bases at J; junction bases unmatched: 2. The sequencing here drew on whole blood, taken at baseline. The sequence was collected from an adult who was a healthcare worker with PCR-confirmed SARS-CoV-2 infection or an uninfected control (not recorded which). The V and J genes are TRBV18 and TRBJ1-4; 7 bases align to TRBD1. This chain's CDR3 is CASSPGQFNEKLFF. The CDR3 nucleotides are TGTGCCAGCTCACCGGGACAGTTTAATGAAAAACTGTTTTTT. The full variable domain, its missing parts supplied by reference TRBV18 and TRBJ1-4, is NAGVMQNPRHLVRRRGQEARLRCSPMKGHSHVYWYRQLPEEGLKFMVYLQKENIIDESGMPKERFSAEFPKEGPSILRIQQVVRGDSAAYFCASSPGQFNEKLFFGSGTQLSVL.